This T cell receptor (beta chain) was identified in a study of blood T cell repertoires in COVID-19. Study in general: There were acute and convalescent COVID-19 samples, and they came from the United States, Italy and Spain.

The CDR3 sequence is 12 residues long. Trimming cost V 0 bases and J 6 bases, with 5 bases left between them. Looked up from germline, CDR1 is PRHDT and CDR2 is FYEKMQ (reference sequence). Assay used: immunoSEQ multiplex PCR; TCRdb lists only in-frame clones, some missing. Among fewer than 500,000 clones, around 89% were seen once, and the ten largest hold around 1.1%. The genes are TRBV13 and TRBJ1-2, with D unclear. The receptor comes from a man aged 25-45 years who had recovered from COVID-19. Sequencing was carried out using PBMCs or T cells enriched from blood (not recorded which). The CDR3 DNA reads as TGTGCCAGCAGCTTAGGCCCGGATGGCTACACCTTC. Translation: CASSLGPDGYTF.